Listed below are T cell receptor beta chains from one sample, sequenced in a study of T cell responses to AZD1222 COVID-19 vaccine. Assay used: immunoSEQ multiplex PCR; TCRdb lists only in-frame clones, some missing. The sample gives 95,000 to 110,000 clones, under 95% of which show up once; around 20% is in the top ten. Here the sequenced sample was peripheral blood, taken on day 0 of AZD1222 vaccination. The receptors stem from an adult in good health. Each CDR3 is given with its conserved first and last residue. A D gene is named only where the DNA matches it firmly. Some rows mark clone size as missing; the rest say once, few, many or name a class of expanded clone.

v_call: TRBV4-1; j_call: TRBJ2-1; clone_size: -; d_call: -; cdr3_aa: CASSQFRVNNEQFF; cdr3_nt: TGCGCCAGCAGCCAGTTCAGGGTAAACAATGAGCAGTTCTTC
v_call: TRBV19; j_call: TRBJ1-5; clone_size: -; d_call: -; cdr3_aa: CASSIVPSSAPLGQPQHF; cdr3_nt: TGTGCCAGTAGTATAGTCCCTTCCTCGGCGCCACTGGGTCAGCCCCAGCATTTT
v_call: TRBV7-9; j_call: TRBJ1-2; clone_size: -; d_call: -; cdr3_aa: CASSIENPHYGYTF; cdr3_nt: TGTGCCAGCAGCATCGAAAACCCCCACTATGGCTACACCTTC
v_call: TRBV3-1/TRBV3-2; j_call: TRBJ1-1; clone_size: -; d_call: -; cdr3_aa: CASSHGNTEAFF; cdr3_nt: TGTGCCAGCAGCCACGGGAACACTGAAGCTTTCTTT
v_call: TRBV7-9; j_call: TRBJ2-7; clone_size: -; d_call: -; cdr3_aa: CASSSGGLTYEQYF; cdr3_nt: TGTGCCAGCAGCTCCGGAGGACTAACTTACGAGCAGTACTTC
v_call: TRBV15; j_call: TRBJ2-5; clone_size: -; d_call: TRBD2; cdr3_aa: CATSREWPAGGSETQYF; cdr3_nt: TGTGCCACCAGCAGAGAGTGGCCGGCGGGGGGTTCGGAGACCCAGTACTTC
v_call: TRBV12-3/TRBV12-4; j_call: TRBJ2-2; clone_size: once; d_call: -; cdr3_aa: CASSFGAGELFF; cdr3_nt: TGTGCCAGCAGTTTTGGCGCCGGGGAGCTGTTTTTT
v_call: TRBV11-2; j_call: TRBJ1-2; clone_size: -; d_call: TRBD1; cdr3_aa: CASRQDRKNQYGYTF; cdr3_nt: TGTGCCAGCAGACAGGACAGGAAAAATCAATATGGCTACACCTTC
v_call: TRBV6-2/TRBV6-3; j_call: TRBJ2-7; clone_size: -; d_call: TRBD1; cdr3_aa: CASSYSWDRSIQISYEQYF; cdr3_nt: TGTGCCAGCAGTTACTCCTGGGACAGGTCTATCCAAATTTCCTACGAGCAGTACTTC
v_call: TRBV2; j_call: TRBJ2-5; clone_size: -; d_call: -; cdr3_aa: CASKQTTNQETQYF; cdr3_nt: TGTGCCAGCAAGCAGACAACGAACCAAGAGACCCAGTACTTC
v_call: TRBV2; j_call: TRBJ2-7; clone_size: -; d_call: TRBD2; cdr3_aa: CASSVGLAGGYEQYF; cdr3_nt: TGTGCCAGCTCTGTTGGACTAGCGGGGGGGTACGAGCAGTACTTC
v_call: TRBV7-9; j_call: TRBJ2-6; clone_size: -; d_call: TRBD1; cdr3_aa: CASRGGQGPSGANVLTF; cdr3_nt: TGTGCCAGCAGAGGAGGACAGGGTCCCTCTGGGGCCAACGTCCTGACTTTC
v_call: TRBV9; j_call: TRBJ2-5; clone_size: -; d_call: TRBD2; cdr3_aa: CASSAGLAGVEETQYF; cdr3_nt: TGTGCCAGCAGCGCGGGACTAGCGGGGGTTGAAGAGACCCAGTACTTC
v_call: TRBV27; j_call: TRBJ1-6; clone_size: -; d_call: -; cdr3_aa: CASSNGHSPLHF; cdr3_nt: TGTGCCAGCAGCAACGGGCATTCACCCCTCCACTTT
v_call: TRBV5-1; j_call: TRBJ2-3; clone_size: -; d_call: -; cdr3_aa: CASSLGGQGTADTQYF; cdr3_nt: TGCGCCAGCAGCTTGGGGGGGCAGGGGACGGCAGATACGCAGTATTTT
v_call: TRBV12-3/TRBV12-4; j_call: TRBJ1-2; clone_size: -; d_call: -; cdr3_aa: CASRVNYGYTF; cdr3_nt: TGTGCCAGCCGCGTGAACTATGGCTACACCTTC
v_call: TRBV19; j_call: TRBJ1-2; clone_size: once; d_call: TRBD1; cdr3_aa: CASNIRTGTGDGYTF; cdr3_nt: TGTGCCAGTAACATAAGGACCGGGACAGGGGACGGCTACACCTTC
v_call: TRBV5-1; j_call: TRBJ1-1; clone_size: -; d_call: -; cdr3_aa: CASSLLGPAVAEAFF; cdr3_nt: TGCGCCAGCAGCTTGCTCGGTCCCGCAGTCGCTGAAGCTTTCTTT
v_call: TRBV6-2/TRBV6-3; j_call: TRBJ2-3; clone_size: -; d_call: -; cdr3_aa: CASSRDFTDTQYF; cdr3_nt: TGTGCCAGCAGTAGGGACTTCACAGATACGCAGTATTTT
v_call: TRBV6-6; j_call: TRBJ1-6; clone_size: -; d_call: -; cdr3_aa: CASSYSGYNSPLHF; cdr3_nt: TGTGCCAGCAGTTACTCGGGCTACAATTCACCCCTCCACTTT
v_call: TRBV11-1; j_call: TRBJ2-1; clone_size: -; d_call: TRBD1; cdr3_aa: CASTTQGQGAFEQFF; cdr3_nt: TGTGCCAGCACCACCCAGGGACAGGGGGCATTTGAGCAGTTCTTC
v_call: TRBV2; j_call: TRBJ1-2; clone_size: -; d_call: -; cdr3_aa: CASSEQGINGYTF; cdr3_nt: TGTGCCAGCAGTGAACAGGGGATTAACGGCTACACCTTC
v_call: TRBV30; j_call: TRBJ1-6; clone_size: -; d_call: TRBD1; cdr3_aa: CAWSFGTGVSPLHF; cdr3_nt: TGTGCCTGGAGCTTTGGGACAGGGGTATCACCCCTCCACTTT